A single T cell receptor (beta chain) is shown here with its context. This record belongs to a study of blood T cell repertoires in COVID-19. For the study at large: The United States, Italy and Spain provided the acute and convalescent COVID-19 samples. PBMCs, B-cell-depleted T cells, or T cells were the source of the cDNA or gDNA that made up the material.

Authors' analysis steps: Reference gene primer amplification in the assay estimated nucleated cell counts. Here immunoSEQ multiplex PCR was the method, and the copy in TCRdb shows in-frame clones only, minus some. V and J calls and clone size are as listed in that table; D and trimming were resolved from the DNA. The profile covers 350,000 to 400,000 clones, with roughly nine tenths appearing a single time and around 2.8% taken by the ten largest. A Seattle source enrolled patients during active infection and followed them longitudinally. Trimming at V came to 0 bases and at J to 3 bases, leaving 7 bases not matched to a gene. Germline V gene data show CDR1 as LGHNA and CDR2 as YSLEER. This CDR3 has 16 amino acids.

The chain joins TRBV4-3 to TRBJ1-2, with 7 bases aligning to TRBD1. The sequenced material came from peripheral blood. The origin of this receptor is a woman in her thirties with COVID-19, enrolled during active disease. The CDR3 nucleotides read TGCGCCAGCAGCCAAGATCGGGGCAGGGGGGACTATGGCTACACCTTC. This gives the protein CASSQDRGRGDYGYTF.